Here is one TCR beta chain with its context. The data were obtained in a study of blood T cell repertoires in COVID-19. Repertoires were generated with immunoSEQ multiplex PCR, while TCRdb's copy carries only in-frame clones and drops some. The table has more than 110,000 clones, approximately 90% seen once. Germline V gene data show CDR1 as SGHKS and CDR2 as YYEKEE (reference sequence). Trimming at V came to 0 bases and at J to 4 bases, leaving 6 bases not matched to a gene. This CDR3 is 16 amino acids long. The sample taken for sequencing was peripheral blood. This chain joins TRBV5-5 and TRBJ2-7; 11 nucleotides line up with TRBD2. The sequence was collected from a man between 60 and 75 years old with active or convalescent COVID-19. CDR3 sequence (DNA): TGTGCCAGCAGCTTGGCCGGGACTAGCGGACTTTACGAGCAGTACTTC. Translated, it gives CASSLAGTSGLYEQYF.